This T cell receptor (beta chain) comes out of a study of Ad26.COV2.S vaccination and SARS-CoV-2 variants. CDR1 is SGHNT and CDR2 is YYREEE in the germline V gene (reference sequence). V lost 7 bases and J lost 8; bases outside the gene matches: 8. This CDR3 is built from 14 residues. Only in-frame clones appear in the TCRdb table, and some are missing; sequencing was by immunoSEQ multiplex PCR. The sample contains under 400,000 clones, roughly 87% of which appear only once. Stated treatment: roughly 18 received Ad26.COV2.S at low or high dose, single or two shots; about 5 received placebo; per-sample allocation not given. The study sampled participants on day 63 after the first vaccine or placebo injection. Donor was an adult aged 18-55 years in Boston. Notes on this clone: The antigen remains unidentified.

Overall study results and limits: After vaccination, reports described spike-specific CD8+ and CD4+ T cell responses as showing substantial breadth. Non-spike TCR breadth did not differ much between vaccine and placebo recipients. Vaccine recipients had higher spike-specific TCR breadth than placebo recipients.

Sequenced material: peripheral blood, taken in a trial of Ad26.COV2.S vaccine versus placebo. The chain couples TRBV5-4 to TRBJ2-1; 11 bases are shared with TRBD2. The TCR sequence derives from a person between 18 and 65 years old who received the Ad26.COV2.S COVID-19 vaccine or a placebo. CDR3 residues: CASLGTSGLDEQFF. The DNA of the CDR3 is TGTGCCAGCCTCGGGACTAGCGGTTTAGATGAGCAGTTCTTC.